These 7 T cell receptor beta chains were sequenced from one sample in a study. Each CDR3 protein gets one entry after TCRdb re-called the 5' RACE reads with MiXCR. The sample has around 50,000 distinct CDR3 sequences, around 28% seen once; the top ten hold 3% to 4%. What was sequenced was tumor-infiltrating memory CD4+ T cells sorted from the breast tumor. Subset indicated: memory CD4+ T cells, CD4+CD45RO+CD25-. The receptors derive from a female donor with breast cancer.

The chain combines TRBV20-1 with TRBJ2-1; 10 bases are shared with TRBD1. From germline, CDR1 is DFQATT and CDR2 SNEGSKA (reference sequence). Trimming removed 1 base from V and 2 bases from J; junction bases left unmatched: 2. The CDR3 has 15 residues. In DNA form, the CDR3 reads TGCAGTGCTAGAGCCGACAGGGGGCCCTACAATGAGCAGTTCTTC. It specifies CSARADRGPYNEQFF.

The chain recombines TRBV7-2 with TRBJ1-5; possibly TRBD1 for D (6 bases). Per germline, CDR1 SGHTA and CDR2 FQGNSA. CDR3 length equals 13 residues. V lost 6 bases and J 5 bases, leaving 11 bases between the germline ends. CDR3 DNA sequence: TGTGCCAGCAGTCATAGGGGGGATCAGCCCCAGCATTTT. Translated, it gives CASSHRGDQPQHF.

This chain joins TRBV5-1 and TRBJ1-1; D remains ambiguous. The CDR3 sequence is 15 residues long. Trimming pared 0 bases from V and 0 bases from J, leaving 9 bases between. Germline CDR1 and CDR2: SGHRS and YFSETQ. CDR3 in amino acids: CASSLALSMNTEAFF. The CDR3 nucleotides are TGCGCCAGCAGCTTGGCTCTCTCCATGAACACTGAAGCTTTCTTT.

This chain connects TRBV5-1 to TRBJ2-1; TRBD2 aligns across 8 bases. V shed 2 bases, J shed 8 bases, and the junction held 12 bases outside the gene matches. This CDR3 contains 16 residues. CDR1 SGHRS and CDR2 YFSETQ come from the germline V gene. DNA of the CDR3: TGCGCCAGCAGCTTAGGTACAGCGGGAGCAATCCATGAGCAGTTCTTC. Translating gives CASSLGTAGAIHEQFF.

This clonotype was recorded once. A much larger clonotype is one base distant, so this may be a read error. The chain recombines TRBV5-1 with TRBJ2-1, with D perhaps matching TRBD2 (6 bases). From germline, CDR1 is SGHRS and CDR2 YFSETQ. There are 15 residues in the CDR3. V lost 4 bases and J 2 bases, leaving 13 bases between the germline ends. The DNA for the CDR3 is TGCGCCAGCAGCCTCTGGGACTCCCCCTACAATGAGCAGTTCTTC. It codes for CASSLWDSPYNEQFF.

The sample holds a few counts of this clonotype. The chain combines TRBV12-3 or TRBV12-4 with TRBJ1-1; maybe TRBD1 (5 bases). The germline V and J ends were trimmed by 4 bases and 1 base, with 7 bases remaining between them. The length of the CDR3 is 13 residues. The CDR3 region is CASSWGRNTEAFF. The CDR3 nucleotides are TGTGCCAGCAGTTGGGGCAGGAACACTGAAGCTTTCTTT.

This clonotype occurred many times. The chain couples TRBV29-1 to TRBJ2-1; D perhaps matches TRBD2 (5 bases). Germline values: CDR1 SQVTM, CDR2 ANQGSEA. V dropped 8 bases and J dropped 0 bases, with 11 bases sitting between them. CDR3 size: 13 residues. The CDR3 protein is CSILGSSYNEQFF. For the CDR3, the DNA is TGCAGCATTCTAGGGAGCTCCTACAATGAGCAGTTCTTC.